One sample yielded the 20 T cell receptor beta chains listed below, sequenced in a study of glioma-infiltrating T cells. TCR alpha and beta CDR3 regions were amplified from RNA using iRepertoire nested multiplex PCR. A single record per CDR3 protein comes from TCRdb applying MiXCR to the multiplex PCR reads. This table has 160,000 or so distinct CDR3 sequences, about 46% appearing once. The sample comprised glioma tissue, nonneoplastic brain tissue, or PBMCs (not recorded which). The receptors shown here come from a human donor with low-grade glioma or glioblastoma, undergoing nonglioma brain surgery, or in good health (not recorded which).

This clonotype was recorded many times. The V gene is TRBV28, the J gene TRBJ2-1; 10 bases match TRBD2. Germline CDR1 MDHEN, CDR2 SYDVKM. V gave up 5 bases and J gave up 12 bases; unmatched junction bases: 16. The CDR3 runs to 16 residues. As DNA, the CDR3 is TGTGCCAGCAGTCCCTCGAGGAGCGGGAGGGGTGGTGTGCAGTTCTTC. Protein: CASSPSRSGRGGVQFF.

The genes are TRBV2 and TRBJ2-7, with D perhaps matching TRBD1 or TRBD2 (5 bases each). The CDR3 length is 14 residues. V shed 3 bases and J shed 4 bases, with 13 bases lying between them. Germline values: CDR1 SNHLY, CDR2 FYNNEI. The CDR3 sequence: CASSEGPPPYEQYF. CDR3 DNA: TGTGCCAGCAGTGAGGGACCACCACCTTACGAGCAGTACTTC.

This clonotype was observed a handful of times. This sequence joins TRBV19 and TRBJ1-5; unclear D gene. The germline V gene has CDR1 LNHDA and CDR2 SQIVND (reference sequence). The CDR3 extends over 14 amino acids. V lost 5 bases and J lost 5, with 13 bases in between. Here the CDR3 reads CASSHVRGDQPQHF. The CDR3 DNA reads TGTGCCAGTAGTCACGTACGAGGCGATCAGCCCCAGCATTTT. Full variable domain (missing parts from reference TRBV19 and TRBJ1-5): DGGITQSPKYLFRKEGQNVTLSCEQNLNHDAMYWYRQDPGQGLRLIYYSQIVNDFQKGDIAEGYSVSREKKESFPLTVTSAQKNPTAFYLCASSHVRGDQPQHFGDGTRLSIL.

This clonotype was recorded many times. This sequence joins TRBV6-1 and TRBJ1-1; D unclear. The CDR3 loop spans 15 amino acids. Germline CDR1 MNHNS, CDR2 SASEGT. Deletions cut 4 bases from V and 11 bases from J, with 23 bases between. Written as DNA, the CDR3 is TGTGCCAGCAGTGCGTCTTTCCGGGAGTCAAGGGCGGCTTTCTTT. It specifies CASSASFRESRAAFF.

The V gene is TRBV6-5, the J gene TRBJ2-1; tentative D call: TRBD1 (6 bases). Trimming took 4 bases from V and 8 from J, leaving 21 bases between them. CDR1 and CDR2 from the germline V gene are MNHEY and SVGAGI. The CDR3 loop spans 16 amino acids. The CDR3 region is CASSSIGGRGGYEQFF. DNA for the CDR3: TGTGCCAGCAGTTCCATTGGGGGACGTGGGGGCTATGAGCAGTTCTTC.

Worth noting for this clonotype: The junction departs from germline at one end; a sequencing error may be responsible. J is TRBJ2-3 and V is TRBV28; D remains unclear. The CDR3 contains 14 residues. Germline CDR1 reads MDHEN; CDR2 reads SYDVKM. The chain's CDR3 is CASSSNSHTDTKYF. DNA for the CDR3: TGTGCCAGCAGTAGTAACAGCCACACAGATACGAAGTATTTT.

This clonotype was recorded a few times. V is TRBV7-2 and J is TRBJ1-4; 7 bases line up with TRBD1. The CDR3 is made up of 16 amino acids. V shed 4 bases and J 3 bases; nucleotides not matched to a gene: 8. Germline V gene sequence: CDR1 SGHTA, CDR2 FQGNSA. CDR3 nucleotides: TGTGCCAGCAGCTCCGAGAGGGGGCCGCCTAATGAAAAACTGTTTTTT. Translation gives CASSSERGPPNEKLFF. The variable domain in full, with the rest retrieved from reference TRBV7-2 and TRBJ1-4, is GAGVSQSPSNKVTEKGKDVELRCDPISGHTALYWYRQSLGQGLEFLIYFQGNSAPDKSGLPSDRFSAERTGGSVSTLTIQRTQQEDSAVYLCASSSERGPPNEKLFFGSGTQLSVL.

This clonotype was seen repeatedly, ten times or more. The V gene is TRBV20-1, the J gene TRBJ2-1, with 7 bases aligning to TRBD2. This CDR3 comprises 13 residues. Losses at the gene ends were 3 bases for V and 10 bases for J; bases not matched to a gene: 9. Germline CDR1 DFQATT, CDR2 SNEGSKA (reference sequence). Here the CDR3 reads CSARHPGEGEQFF. CDR3 DNA sequence: TGCAGTGCTAGGCACCCCGGGGAGGGCGAGCAGTTCTTC.

This chain connects TRBV5-1 to TRBJ2-1; D remains ambiguous. V lost 3 bases and J 9 bases, leaving 13 bases between the germline ends. CDR1 SGHRS and CDR2 YFSETQ come from the germline V gene. The CDR3 has 13 residues. The CDR3 region is CASSSDGLTEQFF. As DNA, the CDR3 is TGCGCCAGCAGCTCCGATGGCCTCACTGAGCAGTTCTTC.

As to this clonotype: A read error may be the cause here, since a much bigger clone is one base away. The chain combines TRBV28 with TRBJ2-1, with 9 nucleotides matching TRBD2. The length of the CDR3 is 14 residues. V trimming: 8 bases; J trimming: 0 bases; junction bases outside the gene matches: 2. Germline CDR1 reads MDHEN; CDR2 reads SYDVKM. As DNA, the CDR3 is TGTGCCAGCGAGACTAGCGGCTCCTACAATGAGCAGTTCTTC. Translation: CASETSGSYNEQFF.

This clonotype was found many times. This chain joins TRBV18 and TRBJ1-5; D remains unclear. This CDR3 has 12 amino acids. The V gene lost 0 bases and the J gene lost 5 bases, with 2 bases spanning the gap. CDR1 KGHSH and CDR2 LQKENI come from the germline V gene. This CDR3 is CASSPPDQPQHF. DNA of the CDR3: TGTGCCAGCTCACCACCGGATCAGCCCCAGCATTTT.

Worth noting for this clonotype: Since a much larger clone is just one base distant, this may be a read error. The chain joins TRBV2 to TRBJ2-3; D is undetermined. Germline V CDR1 and CDR2: SNHLY, FYNNEI. The CDR3 totals 13 residues. The CDR3 DNA is TGTGCCAGCAGTCAAGCCTTCCCAGATACGCAGTATTTT. This gives the protein CASSQAFPDTQYF.

Comment on this clonotype: This could be a read error, since a much larger clone is one nucleotide away. This chain connects TRBV20-1 to TRBJ2-7; the D gene is possibly TRBD2 (5 bases). CDR1 DFQATT and CDR2 SNEGSKA come from the germline V gene (reference sequence). This CDR3 contains 14 residues. V was trimmed by 0 bases and J by 5 bases, leaving 14 bases between them. CDR3 residues: CSARDTRNVNEQYF. In DNA form, the CDR3 reads TGCAGTGCTAGAGATACTAGGAACGTGAACGAGCAGTACTTC.

This clonotype was recorded many times. This chain uses TRBV7-3 with TRBJ2-5, with D perhaps being TRBD1 or TRBD2 (6 bases each). Germline CDR1 and CDR2: SGHTA and FQGTGA. The CDR3 length is 13 residues. Trimming cost V 2 bases and J 7 bases, with 11 bases left between them. The CDR3 DNA reads as TGTGCCAGCAGCTTACAAGAGGGGGGGACCCAGTACTTC. Translated: CASSLQEGGTQYF.

This clonotype was recorded many times. The chain carries TRBV28 and TRBJ2-7, with TRBD2 identical over 11 bases. The V segment lost 6 bases and the J segment 0 bases; nucleotides outside the gene matches: 10. The germline gives CDR1 MDHEN, CDR2 SYDVKM. The CDR3 consists of 17 residues. CDR3: CASSSGIAGGSSYEQYF. CDR3 sequence (DNA): TGTGCCAGCAGCTCAGGGATAGCGGGGGGGAGCTCCTACGAGCAGTACTTC.

This clonotype was counted ten times or more. The chain couples TRBV28 to TRBJ2-3; TRBD2 might be the D (7 bases). Looked up from germline, CDR1 is MDHEN and CDR2 is SYDVKM. The CDR3 loop spans 13 amino acids. V lost 5 bases and J 6 bases, leaving 12 bases between the germline ends. CDR3 sequence (DNA): TGTGCCAGCAGTCCTGGGGGGGCCGATACGCAGTATTTT. Encoded protein: CASSPGGADTQYF.

This clonotype was seen at least ten times. The chain uses TRBV4-1 and TRBJ2-7; TRBD1 agrees at 9 bases. The germline gives CDR1 MGHRA, CDR2 YSYEKL. The trim removed 4 bases at V and 0 bases at J, leaving 7 bases unmatched. This CDR3 comprises 16 residues. The CDR3 coding sequence is TGCGCCAGCAGCCGTCTGGGACAGGGCGACTCCTACGAGCAGTACTTC. Protein: CASSRLGQGDSYEQYF.

The V call is TRBV20-1, the J call TRBJ2-3; D not certain. This CDR3 region has 15 residues. With 6 bases removed from V and 5 bases from J, the gap between germline ends came to 21 bases. Germline V gene data show CDR1 as DFQATT and CDR2 as SNEGSKA (reference sequence). The CDR3 DNA is TGCAGTGCGCGGATATTCAGTTACCAGGTAGATACGCAGTATTTT. This gives the protein CSARIFSYQVDTQYF.

This clonotype was observed many times. The rearrangement joins TRBV27 to TRBJ2-7; the D call may be TRBD1 or TRBD2 (5 bases each). The CDR3 extends over 13 amino acids. Germline V gives CDR1 MNHEY, CDR2 SMNVEV (reference sequence). The ends were cut back, 4 bases at V and 6 bases at J, with 13 bases in the middle. The CDR3 loop is CASSSEEGLEQYF. CDR3 sequence (DNA): TGTGCCAGCAGTTCGGAAGAGGGGCTCGAGCAGTACTTC.

This sequence joins TRBV6-9 and TRBJ2-2; D possibly uses TRBD1 or TRBD2 (5 bases each). Trimming took 3 bases from V and 7 from J, leaving 24 bases between them. Germline values: CDR1 MNHGY, CDR2 SVAAGI. The CDR3 spans 18 residues. The chain's CDR3 is CASSYGGVGVAAHGELFF. The CDR3 region has the DNA TGTGCCAGCAGTTACGGTGGAGTGGGGGTGGCCGCTCACGGGGAGCTGTTTTTT.